These 20 T cell receptor beta chains came from one sample sequenced in a study of spatial heterogeneity in lung cancer. TCRdb itself ran the 5' RACE reads through MiXCR, one entry per CDR3 protein. This sample has just over 75,000 distinct CDR3 sequences, with about 8.5% found just once. Time point given: sample taken at primary tumor resection. The sequences come from PBMCs, collected at surgery. These TCRs come from a male donor with early-stage non-small cell lung cancer.

This clonotype was seen ten or more times. The V gene is TRBV20-1, the J gene TRBJ1-2, with D possibly matching TRBD1 (6 bases). The CDR3 spans 14 residues. Germline V lookup: CDR1 DFQATT, CDR2 SNEGSKA (reference sequence). Deletions cut 3 bases from V and 5 bases from J, with 16 bases between. CDR3 residues: CSASREEGVYGYTF. DNA of the CDR3: TGCAGTGCTAGTAGGGAGGAGGGGGTTTATGGCTACACCTTC.

This clonotype showed up many times. This chain uses TRBV7-9 with TRBJ2-3; TRBD1 matches 8 bases. The germline V gene encodes CDR1 SEHNR and CDR2 FQNEAQ (reference sequence). V lost 5 bases, J lost 1 base, and 11 bases stayed unmatched. The CDR3 is made up of 17 amino acids. CDR3 nucleotide sequence: TGTGCCAGCAGCCCCCGGACAGGGAGAGAGGGCACAGATACGCAGTATTTT. Protein: CASSPRTGREGTDTQYF.

This clonotype was observed many times. This chain joins TRBV5-1 and TRBJ2-3; TRBD2 agrees at 9 bases. Germline CDR1 is SGHRS and CDR2 is YFSETQ. The ends lost 4 bases at V and 1 base at J; junction bases unmatched: 1. The CDR3 covers 14 residues. The CDR3 region is CASSRTSGTDTQYF. In DNA, the CDR3 is TGCGCCAGCAGCAGGACTAGCGGCACAGATACGCAGTATTTT.

There are many counts of this clonotype. The chain employs TRBV25-1 and TRBJ1-2; possibly TRBD1 for D (6 bases). CDR1 and CDR2 from the germline V gene are MGHDK and SYGVNS. V lost 5 bases and J lost 3, with 10 bases in between. The length of the CDR3 is 13 residues. This CDR3 reads CASSSRGDYGYTF. CDR3 DNA sequence: TGTGCCAGCAGTTCCAGGGGTGACTATGGCTACACCTTC.

Many counts were recorded for this clonotype. V usage is TRBV7-9 and J usage is TRBJ2-6, with D maybe TRBD1 (5 bases). The V end lost 6 bases, the J end lost 0 bases, and 21 bases lay between the germline ends. The CDR3 is made up of 19 amino acids. Germline-derived CDR1 and CDR2 are SEHNR and FQNEAQ (reference sequence). The CDR3 region has the DNA TGTGCCAGCAGACCACCTTTGGGGCCGACGGTCTCTGGGGCCAACGTCCTGACTTTC. Translation: CASRPPLGPTVSGANVLTF. Together with reference TRBV7-9 and TRBJ2-6, the CDR3 gives the full variable domain: DTGVSQNPRHKITKRGQNVTFRCDPISEHNRLYWYRQTLGQGPEFLTYFQNEAQLEKSRLLSDRFSAERPKGSFSTLEIQRTEQGDSAMYLCASRPPLGPTVSGANVLTFGAGSRLTVL.

This clonotype was counted many times. The chain combines TRBV4-3 with TRBJ1-2; tentatively, D is TRBD1 (5 bases). The germline V gene has CDR1 LGHNA and CDR2 YSLEER. The ends were cut back, 0 bases at V and 8 bases at J, with 10 bases in the middle. This CDR3 contains 13 residues. For the CDR3, the DNA is TGCGCCAGCAGCCAAGAGTGGGGGTTCGGCTACACCTTC. Its translation: CASSQEWGFGYTF.

At least ten counts were recorded for this clonotype. V gene TRBV5-4 combines with J gene TRBJ1-1, with D tentatively TRBD1 (6 bases). In germline, CDR1 is SGHNT, CDR2 YYREEE (reference sequence). With 0 bases removed from V and 13 bases from J, the gap between germline ends came to 13 bases. The CDR3 length is 12 residues. The CDR3 loop is CASSLAGGPLFF. In DNA form, the CDR3 reads TGTGCCAGCAGCTTGGCTGGGGGCCCCCTTTTCTTT.

This clonotype was seen many times. The chain links TRBV4-2 to TRBJ1-2, with D possibly matching TRBD1 (5 bases). V shed 4 bases and J shed 4 bases, with 22 bases lying between them. In germline, CDR1 is LGHNA, CDR2 YNFKEQ. The CDR3 runs to 17 residues. CDR3 sequence reads: CASSLDNRDSQFYGYTF. As DNA, the CDR3 is TGTGCCAGCAGCCTTGATAATCGGGACTCCCAGTTCTATGGCTACACCTTC.

This clonotype was detected only a few times. Here the CDR3 DNA reads TGTGCCAGCAGTTACTCGAATGCGGGAGGTCCGAAAAACATTCAGTACTTC. Its translation is CASSYSNAGGPKNIQYF. The genes are TRBV6-2 or TRBV6-3 and TRBJ2-4; TRBD2 matches 8 bases. CDR3 length: 17 residues. Per germline, CDR1 MNHEY and CDR2 SVGEGT. The J segment lost 4 bases and the V segment lost 0 bases, leaving 8 bases of the junction unmatched.

The rearrangement links TRBV10-3 to TRBJ2-2; 9 bases line up with TRBD1. CDR3 size: 15 residues. The germline gives CDR1 ENHRY, CDR2 SYGVKD. The J segment lost 4 bases and the V segment lost 7 bases, leaving 7 bases of the junction unmatched. The CDR3 sequence is CAITGTGLATGELFF. In DNA form, the CDR3 reads TGTGCCATCACCGGGACAGGGTTGGCCACCGGGGAGCTGTTTTTT.

J is TRBJ2-7 and V is TRBV2, with 9 positions matching TRBD2. The length of the CDR3 is 14 residues. Looked up from germline, CDR1 is SNHLY and CDR2 is FYNNEI. The V segment lost 6 bases and the J segment 2 bases; nucleotides outside the gene matches: 5. CDR3 sequence reads: CASSDLAGAYEQYF. The CDR3 coding sequence is TGTGCCAGCAGCGATTTAGCGGGAGCCTACGAGCAGTACTTC.

This clonotype was seen repeatedly, ten times or more. The CDR3 protein is CSGLTGVNQPQHF. The CDR3 coding sequence is TGCAGTGGCCTAACAGGGGTCAATCAGCCCCAGCATTTT. The rearrangement uses TRBV20-1 and TRBJ1-5, with 7 bases aligning to TRBD1. This CDR3 has 13 amino acids. Germline-derived CDR1 and CDR2 are DFQATT and SNEGSKA (reference sequence). Trimming removed 7 bases from V and 3 bases from J; junction bases left unmatched: 6.

The rearrangement uses TRBV20-1 and TRBJ2-3; D is perhaps TRBD2 (6 bases). Germline-derived CDR1 and CDR2 are DFQATT and SNEGSKA (reference sequence). The germline V and J ends were trimmed by 2 bases and 1 base, with 7 bases remaining between them. There are 13 residues in the CDR3. CDR3: CSARQRGTDTQYF. Here the CDR3 DNA reads TGCAGTGCTAGACAGCGGGGCACAGATACGCAGTATTTT.

The chain recombines TRBV7-2 with TRBJ2-5; a possible D gene is TRBD1 (7 bases). The V end lost 4 bases, the J end lost 4 bases, and 13 bases lay between the germline ends. There are 14 residues in the CDR3. The germline V gene encodes CDR1 SGHTA and CDR2 FQGNSA. The CDR3 nucleotides read TGTGCCAGCAGCTCCCCAGGGGGGCGAGAGACCCAGTACTTC. Residues: CASSSPGGRETQYF.

This clonotype showed up many times. This chain joins TRBV19 and TRBJ1-1; a possible D gene is TRBD1 (5 bases). V was trimmed by 0 bases and J by 4 bases, leaving 9 bases between them. The germline V gene encodes CDR1 LNHDA and CDR2 SQIVND (reference sequence). This CDR3 comprises 14 residues. The CDR3 spells CASSIEGRATEAFF. CDR3 DNA sequence: TGTGCCAGTAGTATAGAGGGCAGGGCCACTGAAGCTTTCTTT.

A few counts support this clonotype. The chain has TRBV2 and TRBJ1-2; no clear D. CDR3 length equals 13 residues. Germline V lookup: CDR1 SNHLY, CDR2 FYNNEI. The germline V and J ends were trimmed by 2 bases and 6 bases, with 10 bases remaining between them. CDR3 in DNA: TGTGCCAGCAGTGAACTGTTGACGCATGGCTACACCTTC. This codes for CASSELLTHGYTF.

This clonotype was seen ten or more times. V gene TRBV4-1 combines with J gene TRBJ2-7; 8 bases are a match to TRBD1. CDR1 MGHRA and CDR2 YSYEKL come from the germline V gene. After removal of 1 base from V and 5 bases from J, the junction contained 4 bases not matched to a gene. This CDR3 region has 14 residues. The CDR3 nucleotides are TGCGCCAGCAGCCAAGCAGGGGGCCGGAACGAGCAGTACTTC. It is translated as CASSQAGGRNEQYF.

This clonotype was counted at least ten times. The chain carries TRBV5-1 and TRBJ2-1, with TRBD2 matching 8 bases. Germline V CDR1 and CDR2: SGHRS, YFSETQ. The CDR3 totals 15 residues. The trim removed 1 base at V and 4 bases at J, leaving 4 bases unmatched. The CDR3 here is CASSLMAGGYNEQFF. The CDR3 DNA sequence: TGCGCCAGCAGCTTGATGGCGGGAGGTTACAATGAGCAGTTCTTC.

V is TRBV27 and J is TRBJ2-1; TRBD2 is a possible D gene (7 bases). Per the germline V gene, CDR1 is MNHEY and CDR2 is SMNVEV (reference sequence). This CDR3 contains 13 residues. Deletions cut 7 bases from V and 2 bases from J, with 9 bases between. CDR3 sequence reads: CASKRDTYNEQFF. The CDR3 coding sequence is TGTGCCAGCAAGCGGGACACCTACAATGAGCAGTTCTTC.

The table lists this clonotype with many counts. The V call is TRBV5-1, the J call TRBJ2-5, with D tentatively TRBD1 (6 bases). The germline V gene encodes CDR1 SGHRS and CDR2 YFSETQ. Trimming removed 5 bases at V and 5 bases at J, with 16 bases between. The CDR3 has 14 amino acids. The CDR3 nucleotides read TGCGCCAGCAGGCCCCAGGGGCGAGGGGAGACCCAGTACTTC. Its protein product is CASRPQGRGETQYF.